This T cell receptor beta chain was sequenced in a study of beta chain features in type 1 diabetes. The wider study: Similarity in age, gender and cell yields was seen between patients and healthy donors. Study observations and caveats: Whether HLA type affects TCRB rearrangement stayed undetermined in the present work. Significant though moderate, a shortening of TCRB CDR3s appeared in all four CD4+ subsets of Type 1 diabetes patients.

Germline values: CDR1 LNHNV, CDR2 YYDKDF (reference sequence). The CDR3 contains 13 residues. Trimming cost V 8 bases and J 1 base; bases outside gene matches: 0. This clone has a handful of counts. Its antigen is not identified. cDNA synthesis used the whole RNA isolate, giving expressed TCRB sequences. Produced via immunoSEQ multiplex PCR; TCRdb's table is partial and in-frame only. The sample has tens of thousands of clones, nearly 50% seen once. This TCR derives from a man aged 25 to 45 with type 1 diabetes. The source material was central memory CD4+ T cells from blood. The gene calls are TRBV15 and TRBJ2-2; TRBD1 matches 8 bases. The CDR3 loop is CATGTGNTGELFF. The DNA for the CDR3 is TGTGCCACCGGGACAGGGAACACCGGGGAGCTGTTTTTT.